This paragraph reports one T cell receptor (beta chain). This specimen belongs to a study of blood T cell repertoires in COVID-19. The overall study: The study drew acute and convalescent COVID-19 samples from the United States, Italy and Spain. Sources were T cells, B-cell-depleted T cells, or PBMCs; the material itself was cDNA or gDNA.

Method: immunoSEQ multiplex PCR; TCRdb's copy keeps in-frame clones and lacks some. The data show approximately 170,000 clones, less than 85% seen once. Germline loops: CDR1 LNHDA, CDR2 SQIVND (reference sequence). Trimming removed 5 bases from V and 0 bases from J, with 18 bases in between. The CDR3 length is 17 residues. The sample comprised peripheral blood. This clonotype originated in a woman aged 50 to 60 with acute or convalescent COVID-19. The rearrangement joins TRBV19 to TRBJ2-3; TRBD1 is a possible D gene (5 bases). The DNA for the CDR3 is TGTGCCAGTAGTGACCCGTTAAGAGGACACAGCACAGATACGCAGTATTTT. It specifies CASSDPLRGHSTDTQYF.